This is a list of T cell receptor beta chains from one sample in a study of metastatic and nonmetastatic thyroid tumors. TCRdb used MiXCR to call clones anew from the PCR reads. The table has 40,000 or so clones, around half seen once. The specimen sequenced was tumor tissue. The receptors were sampled from a male donor with papillary thyroid cancer or a benign thyroid nodule (not recorded which). Some clones in this sample may be carry-over from other donors' samples. Both conserved end residues are part of each CDR3. Each record gives: V gene, J gene, CDR3 protein.

v_call: TRBV12-3/TRBV12-4; j_call: TRBJ1-2; cdr3_aa: CASSLSSVGYTF
v_call: TRBV20-1; j_call: TRBJ2-7; cdr3_aa: CSARDVPYEQYF
v_call: TRBV6-2/TRBV6-3; j_call: TRBJ2-2; cdr3_aa: CASSFAGELFF
v_call: TRBV18; j_call: TRBJ2-5; cdr3_aa: CASSSGLGETQYF
v_call: TRBV5-1; j_call: TRBJ1-5; cdr3_aa: CASSLSGASNQPQHF
v_call: TRBV6-1; j_call: TRBJ2-1; cdr3_aa: CASRGSGGGYNEQFF
v_call: TRBV20-1; j_call: TRBJ2-1; cdr3_aa: CSASKRTGGEDEQFF
v_call: TRBV11-2; j_call: TRBJ2-3; cdr3_aa: CASSPGSGGQRREYF
v_call: TRBV7-2; j_call: TRBJ1-5; cdr3_aa: CASSGGGNQPQHF
v_call: TRBV10-3; j_call: TRBJ2-1; cdr3_aa: CAISPGLAGGLYNEQFF
v_call: TRBV20-1; j_call: TRBJ2-3; cdr3_aa: CSASTGLRDTQYF
v_call: TRBV6-1; j_call: TRBJ1-3; cdr3_aa: CASMVGGNTIYF
v_call: TRBV20-1; j_call: TRBJ1-1; cdr3_aa: CSAERRRRMNTEAFF
v_call: TRBV5-5; j_call: TRBJ1-4; cdr3_aa: CASSSLTAGSNEKLFF
v_call: TRBV6-1; j_call: TRBJ2-6; cdr3_aa: CASSDGLSGANVLTF
v_call: TRBV11-1; j_call: TRBJ2-1; cdr3_aa: CASSRTSVEQFF
v_call: TRBV20-1; j_call: TRBJ2-3; cdr3_aa: CSARRTGSGTDTQYF
v_call: TRBV18; j_call: TRBJ2-7; cdr3_aa: CASSPPGTDYEQYF
v_call: TRBV6-1; j_call: TRBJ1-2; cdr3_aa: CASSEAEGARGYTF
v_call: TRBV3-1; j_call: TRBJ2-7; cdr3_aa: CASSQVRTGEQYF
v_call: TRBV18; j_call: TRBJ2-1; cdr3_aa: CASSPPIQNNEQFF
v_call: TRBV5-1; j_call: TRBJ2-7; cdr3_aa: CASSPTLHEQYF
v_call: TRBV5-1; j_call: TRBJ1-3; cdr3_aa: CASSFVGTASGNTIYF
v_call: TRBV20-1; j_call: TRBJ2-7; cdr3_aa: CSARGGFSYEQYF
v_call: TRBV6-4; j_call: TRBJ2-3; cdr3_aa: CASSAGTSATDTQYF
v_call: TRBV5-1; j_call: TRBJ2-7; cdr3_aa: CASSARQGAGYEQYF
v_call: TRBV6-1; j_call: TRBJ2-1; cdr3_aa: CASSDGTSSYNEQFF
v_call: TRBV3-1; j_call: TRBJ2-6; cdr3_aa: CASSRTGRAANVLTF
v_call: TRBV19; j_call: TRBJ2-3; cdr3_aa: CASSTTSGGSPDTQYF
v_call: TRBV7-2; j_call: TRBJ2-7; cdr3_aa: CASSFTGGEQYF
v_call: TRBV7-9; j_call: TRBJ1-4; cdr3_aa: CASSLILTGPNEKLFF
v_call: TRBV20-1; j_call: TRBJ1-5; cdr3_aa: CSARAGGGQPQHF
v_call: TRBV5-1; j_call: TRBJ1-2; cdr3_aa: CASSWVPSGQAKGGYTF
v_call: TRBV11-1; j_call: TRBJ1-6; cdr3_aa: CASSLARTENSPLHF
v_call: TRBV11-1; j_call: TRBJ2-1; cdr3_aa: CASSLTTEAPYNEQFF
v_call: TRBV6-2/TRBV6-3; j_call: TRBJ2-1; cdr3_aa: CASSMGTSGGKTYNEQFF
v_call: TRBV7-3; j_call: TRBJ2-3; cdr3_aa: CASSLIEEANNTDTQYF
v_call: TRBV28; j_call: TRBJ2-5; cdr3_aa: CASSFSGRGPRGGWYETQYF
v_call: TRBV11-1; j_call: TRBJ2-1; cdr3_aa: CASSPRTGVSSYNEQFF
v_call: TRBV5-1; j_call: TRBJ1-5; cdr3_aa: CASSLFGYRVARNQPQHF
v_call: TRBV30; j_call: TRBJ2-7; cdr3_aa: CAWSVPGRKNYEQYF
v_call: TRBV12-5; j_call: TRBJ1-6; cdr3_aa: CASGPIKFGSNHNNSPLHF
v_call: TRBV10-3; j_call: TRBJ1-2; cdr3_aa: CAIRGGPRQGYGYTF
v_call: TRBV30; j_call: TRBJ1-3; cdr3_aa: CAWSGYTIYF
v_call: TRBV28; j_call: TRBJ2-7; cdr3_aa: CASSYSYEQYF
v_call: TRBV6-1; j_call: TRBJ1-1; cdr3_aa: CASSRGTGGGTEAFF
v_call: TRBV20-1; j_call: TRBJ1-2; cdr3_aa: CSARDPQGARGYTF
v_call: TRBV7-3; j_call: TRBJ1-6; cdr3_aa: CASSFYRNRSYNSPLHF
v_call: TRBV20-1; j_call: TRBJ1-1; cdr3_aa: CSVMSGNTEAFF
v_call: TRBV20-1; j_call: TRBJ1-1; cdr3_aa: CSAPQYGWSNTEAFF